The rows below give T cell receptor beta chains drawn from one sample of a study of OX40 agonist ivuxolimab in advanced cancers. Sequencing was performed with immunoSEQ multiplex PCR; in TCRdb, only in-frame clones are kept and a portion is missing. The table has 76,000 or so clones, approximately 85% seen once; the top ten hold roughly 0.66%. Material: CD4+ or CD8+ T cells sorted from blood, obtained in a trial of the OX40 agonist ivuxolimab. These receptor sequences come from an adult with an advanced solid tumor such as melanoma, head and neck, liver or kidney cancer. Both conserved end residues are part of each CDR3. The D gene is left open where the match is weak. Clone sizes are given selectively: once, few, many, or a class where the clone is expanded.

size	D	V	J	CDR3	DNA
.	.	TRBV6-5	TRBJ2-5	CASSDVALGETQYF	TGTGCCAGCAGCGACGTAGCTCTGGGGGAGACCCAGTACTTC
.	.	TRBV16	TRBJ1-5	CASSQGSVLQPQHF	TGTGCCAGCAGCCAAGGTTCAGTCTTACAGCCCCAGCATTTT
.	.	TRBV27	TRBJ2-3	CASSFSSASTDTQYF	TGTGCCAGCAGTTTCTCTAGCGCAAGTACAGATACGCAGTATTTT
.	.	TRBV7-2	TRBJ1-1	CASSLAVVLNTEAFF	TGTGCCAGCAGCTTAGCGGTGGTATTGAACACTGAAGCTTTCTTT
.	TRBD2	TRBV4-1	TRBJ2-3	CASSHSLAGGPTDTQYF	TGCGCCAGCAGCCATTCACTAGCGGGGGGGCCCACAGATACGCAGTATTTT
once	TRBD1	TRBV6-5	TRBJ2-3	CASRPRQGAADTQYF	TGTGCCAGCAGACCACGACAGGGGGCGGCAGATACGCAGTATTTT
.	.	TRBV7-3	TRBJ2-6	CASSPVGGRGGANVLTF	TGTGCCAGCAGCCCCGTTGGGGGCCGGGGAGGGGCCAACGTCCTGACTTTC
.	.	TRBV5-4	TRBJ2-5	CASSLAGASRETQYF	TGTGCCAGCAGCTTGGCCGGGGCTAGCCGAGAGACCCAGTACTTC
.	TRBD2	TRBV19	TRBJ2-1	CASSSQTLAKYNEQFF	TGTGCCAGTAGTTCCCAGACACTAGCGAAATACAATGAGCAGTTCTTC
.	.	TRBV5-1	TRBJ2-1	CASSLAAGYSYNEQFF	TGCGCCAGCAGCTTGGCGGCGGGGTACTCCTACAATGAGCAGTTCTTC
.	.	TRBV2	TRBJ2-7	CASKSVNEQYF	TGTGCCAGCAAGAGTGTCAACGAGCAGTACTTC
.	TRBD2	TRBV6-6	TRBJ2-5	CASSFRRGASGETQYF	TGTGCCAGCAGTTTTCGGCGGGGTGCTAGCGGGGAGACCCAGTACTTC
.	.	TRBV5-1	TRBJ2-5	CASSWIGAGSVETQYF	TGCGCCAGCAGCTGGATCGGGGCGGGGTCTGTGGAGACCCAGTACTTC
.	.	TRBV7-6	TRBJ2-6	CASSKNFPSGANVLTF	TGTGCCAGCAGCAAAAATTTTCCCTCTGGGGCCAACGTCCTGACTTTC
.	.	TRBV7-9	TRBJ1-2	CASSPFSNYGYTF	TGTGCCAGCAGCCCCTTTTCGAACTATGGCTACACCTTC
few	.	TRBV5-6	TRBJ2-5	CASSLFVAETQYF	TGTGCCAGCAGCTTGTTTGTCGCAGAGACCCAGTACTTC
.	.	TRBV27	TRBJ2-7	CASSDSNSYEQYF	TGTGCCAGCAGTGACAGTAACTCCTACGAGCAGTACTTC
.	.	TRBV11-1	TRBJ1-6	CASSLRGGRNSPLHF	TGTGCCAGCAGCTTACGTGGGGGGCGGAATTCACCCCTCCACTTT
.	.	TRBV5-6	TRBJ1-1	CASSLLSRRQNTEAFF	TGTGCCAGCAGCTTGTTATCCCGGAGACAGAACACTGAAGCTTTCTTT
.	.	TRBV4-2	TRBJ1-2	CASSQDGREGGYTF	TGTGCCAGCAGCCAAGACGGAAGGGAAGGTGGCTACACCTTC
.	.	TRBV6-5	TRBJ1-2	CASSYDAGYGYTF	TGTGCCAGCAGTTATGACGCGGGATATGGCTACACCTTC
.	.	TRBV7-9	TRBJ2-2	CASATGNTGELFF	TGTGCCAGCGCAACCGGTAACACCGGGGAGCTGTTTTTT
.	TRBD1	TRBV4-3	TRBJ1-5	CASSPGTDNQPQHF	TGCGCCAGCAGCCCCGGGACAGACAATCAGCCCCAGCATTTT
.	.	TRBV6-1	TRBJ1-5	CASSERFTQPQHF	TGTGCCAGCAGTGAGAGGTTTACACAGCCCCAGCATTTT
.	TRBD1	TRBV5-5	TRBJ1-2	CASSLVPDRFYGYTF	TGTGCCAGCAGCTTAGTTCCGGACAGGTTCTATGGCTACACCTTC
.	.	TRBV30	TRBJ1-1	CAWGGRVTEAFF	TGTGCCTGGGGTGGTAGGGTCACTGAAGCTTTCTTT
.	.	TRBV11-2	TRBJ2-2	CASSLVQGHTGELFF	TGTGCCAGCAGCTTAGTGCAGGGCCACACCGGGGAGCTGTTTTTT
.	.	TRBV29-1	TRBJ2-1	CSGRGGRINEQFF	TGCAGCGGCCGTGGGGGGCGAATTAATGAGCAGTTCTTC
.	TRBD2	TRBV4-3	TRBJ2-2	CASSPAGGPPGELFF	TGCGCCAGCAGCCCAGCGGGGGGGCCCCCCGGGGAGCTGTTTTTT
.	.	TRBV2	TRBJ2-7	CASSLDTRLVLEQYF	TGTGCCAGCAGTTTGGACACCCGGTTGGTTCTGGAGCAGTACTTC
.	.	TRBV5-1	TRBJ2-5	CASSPGQLVETQYF	TGCGCCAGCAGCCCCGGACAGCTTGTTGAGACCCAGTACTTC
.	TRBD2	TRBV10-3	TRBJ2-5	CATSGTSFETQYF	TGTGCCACCTCCGGGACTAGTTTTGAGACCCAGTACTTC
.	TRBD1	TRBV6-1	TRBJ1-1	CASSHRGSDTEAFF	TGTGCCAGCAGCCACAGGGGGTCGGACACTGAAGCTTTCTTT
.	.	TRBV6-5	TRBJ1-1	CASSLGADTEAFF	TGTGCCAGCAGTTTAGGGGCGGACACTGAAGCTTTCTTT
.	.	TRBV5-6	TRBJ1-1	CASSLLRGNTEAFF	TGTGCCAGCAGCTTGTTGCGGGGGAACACTGAAGCTTTCTTT
.	.	TRBV14	TRBJ2-7	CASSPTNYEQYF	TGTGCCAGCAGCCCGACAAACTACGAGCAGTACTTC
few	.	TRBV4-3	TRBJ1-2	CASSQDSKVNYGYTF	TGCGCCAGCAGCCAAGATTCGAAGGTGAACTATGGCTACACCTTC
.	TRBD1	TRBV6-5	TRBJ1-2	CASNPGGNYGYTF	TGTGCCAGCAACCCAGGGGGGAACTATGGCTACACCTTC
.	.	TRBV5-5	TRBJ1-5	CASSLEGGASNQPQHF	TGTGCCAGCAGCTTGGAAGGGGGGGCGAGCAATCAGCCCCAGCATTTT
.	.	TRBV5-1	TRBJ2-4	CASSFGQPLAKNIQYF	TGCGCCAGCAGCTTCGGACAGCCGCTAGCCAAAAACATTCAGTACTTC
.	.	TRBV9	TRBJ1-5	CASSVSGNQPQHF	TGTGCCAGCAGCGTTTCGGGAAATCAGCCCCAGCATTTT